The text below deals with one T cell receptor beta chain. These data come from a study of blood T cell repertoires in COVID-19. Study-level information: Sites in the United States, Italy and Spain provided acute and convalescent COVID-19 samples. The cDNA or gDNA used as material had been derived from T cells, B-cell-depleted T cells, or PBMCs.

The CDR3 sequence is 13 residues long. After removal of 4 bases from V and 11 bases from J, the junction contained 8 bases not matched to a gene. Germline lookup yields CDR1 MGHRA and CDR2 YSYEKL. Per the study methods: Amplification with reference gene primers provided the estimates of nucleated cell counts. Repertoires were generated with immunoSEQ multiplex PCR, while TCRdb's copy carries only in-frame clones and drops some. V, J and clone size derive from that table, while D and trimming were established from the DNA sequence. Here the sample spans about 270,000 clones, about 76% being singletons.

This receptor was identified in a woman in her sixties or seventies with active or convalescent COVID-19. The chain joins TRBV4-1 to TRBJ2-3, with 8 bases that match TRBD2. Material for sequencing was peripheral blood. The CDR3 is CASSRPPGLGQYF. The CDR3 DNA is TGCGCCAGCAGCCGCCCACCGGGACTAGGGCAGTATTTT.